Sequencing of this TCR beta chain was carried out in a study of shared clonotypes between healthy human individuals (dated by TCRdb to 2019 to 2021). In the study overall: The cohort comprised a couple of women and a few men aged 18 to 49 years. To estimate repertoire size and how much clonotype sharing occurs between individuals, the study deeply sequenced the blood TCR repertoires of five or six healthy adults. Per donor, three plates each were used for CD4 naive and CD4 memory, two for CD8 naive, and one for CD8 memory. Different laboratories and diverse techniques were used to prepare libraries and sequence TCR repertoires, to increase sequencing depth and limit assay-specific biases. Between about 0.8 and 9 billion PBMCs per donor were obtained by leukapheresis.

A remark on this clone: This clone's antigen is unknown. No much larger clone exists at a distance of one base, and base qualities are not known.

CDR1 and CDR2 are drawn from the germline V gene (reference sequence): DFQATT, SNEGSKA. V is clipped by 6 bases and J by 5 bases, and the sequence between their germline boundaries is 10 bases long. The CDR3 spans 11 residues, from the cysteine through the phenylalanine. Just CDR3 DNA is preserved here, 33 bases in frame from base 1. CD8 naive samples consisted of CD45RO-negative cells that were positively selected for CCR7, yielding a CD45RA+CCR7+ population without TemRA cells. The donors were healthy, HIV-negative adults with no recently reported acute infections or vaccinations. Every donor was a Caucasian adult residing in Nashville, Tennessee, USA. After blood collection by leukapheresis, PBMCs were isolated using Ficoll-Histopaque density gradient centrifugation and then cryopreserved in the vapor phase of liquid nitrogen. Purity and quantity of every magnetically sorted T cell population were checked by analytical flow cytometry. Genomic DNA was isolated from each sorted fraction and quantified by UV absorbance on a Nanodrop 2000c.

The investigation overall reported the following: Sharing across four donors was observed for approximately 5% of naive CD4, 3.5% of naive CD8, 2% to 2.5% of memory CD4, and about 0.4% of memory CD8 clonotypes. Compared with non-shared clonotypes, clonotypes shared by all four sorted-subset donors had higher generation probabilities. The small number of donors limited the genetic and exposure-history diversity represented. Pairwise subsampling indicated that sequencing depth was expected to affect the degree of clonotype sharing among donors. Even with the large sequencing depth, rarefaction of the sorted-subset datasets indicated that sequencing was incomplete. Sampling was limited to blood, and TCR repertoires in tissue likely differ from TCR repertoires in blood. Larger estimated clonotype richness was generally found for naive subsets than for memory subsets.

Using the deep immunoSEQ assay, multiplex PCR amplified TCR CDR3 regions from genomic DNA. Extracted genomic DNA from each cell subset was distributed evenly across all wells of several immunoSEQ 96-well plates, and each plate was treated as a replicate. For sorted subsets, approximately 210 ng of genomic DNA, equivalent to around 30,000 T cell genomes, went into each replicate PCR. Purified libraries were quantified with a Qubit 3.0 fluorometer, sized on a Bioanalyzer 2100, and re-quantified with the KAPA Library Quantification kit. A separate single-read 150-cycle Illumina NextSeq 550 flow cell was used to sequence each immunoSEQ 96-well plate. The study's own analysis went as follows. Because the immunoSEQ output included only junctional sequences and no quality scores, the filtering could not be the same as the filtering used for full-length reads. Sequences were annotated with PyIR, a Python wrapper for IgBLAST v1.9, and V/J genes and CDR3 were assigned using IMGT germline references. Reads were filtered out if the reads had weak V/J assignments (E-value above 1e-6), no CDR3, stop codons, out-of-frame junctions, or ambiguous translated residues. V3J clonotypes were defined as sequences sharing the same inferred V gene, J gene, and CDR3 amino acid sequence. To compute the percentage overlap between repertoires, the number of shared unique clonotypes was divided by the size of the smaller repertoire. Repertoire richness was assessed with RTK rarefaction, the Chao1 estimator, and Recon v2.1 estimates of unobserved clonotypes. OLGA was used to compute generation probabilities for all TCRbeta clonotypes that the gDNA method yielded from a few donors. Imported from immuneACCESS, the table was reduced by TCRdb to in-frame sequences with V and J called. These copies leave out some clones; in studies compared against another copy, an unresolved V gene accounts for under half, and the cause of the remainder is not known. That table furnishes V, J and clone size, whereas the DNA furnished D and trimming. The sample data list approximately 720,000 clones, and 92% of these were observed just once. About a quarter of the sample is in the top ten clones.

The sample was naive CD8+ T cells sorted from blood. Interpreted using the paper, the cell subset or site label stands for: CD45RA+CCR7+. The receptor was isolated from a man aged 25-40 years in good health. Rearrangement joined TRBV20-1 to TRBJ1-1; no D gene is confidently identified. The CDR3 region: CSAPPWTEAFF. The nucleotides are TGCAGTGCCCCACCGTGGACTGAAGCTTTCTTT.